The 20 T cell receptor beta chains below come from one sample, sequenced in a study of blood T cell repertoires in COVID-19. Assay used: immunoSEQ multiplex PCR; TCRdb lists only in-frame clones, some missing. The data hold some 150,000 clones, with 75% to 90% observed a single time. Sequenced: peripheral blood. Receptors were obtained from a man between 65 and 80 years old with acute or convalescent COVID-19.

The chain combines TRBV9 with TRBJ2-7; D is possibly TRBD1 (5 bases). Per the germline V gene, CDR1 is SGDLS and CDR2 is YYNGEE. The CDR3 consists of 14 residues. V was cut by 4 bases and J by 4 bases, with 15 bases left in between. CDR3 sequence reads: CASSPGHGVYEQYF. In DNA, the CDR3 is TGTGCCAGCAGCCCAGGACACGGAGTTTACGAGCAGTACTTC.

The CDR3 region has the DNA TGTGCCAGCAGTTTATCTTGGACTAGCAGTTACAATGAGCAGTTCTTC. Translating gives CASSLSWTSSYNEQFF. The chain joins TRBV27 to TRBJ2-1, with 8 bases fitting TRBD2. The germline V gene encodes CDR1 MNHEY and CDR2 SMNVEV (reference sequence). Unmatched junction bases numbered 5, after V lost 0 bases and J lost 4 bases. CDR3 length equals 16 residues.

J is TRBJ1-2 and V is TRBV6-5; 9 nucleotides agree with TRBD1. The CDR3 consists of 14 residues. V lost 4 bases, J lost 8 bases, and 8 bases stayed unmatched. Germline CDR1 is MNHEY and CDR2 is SVGAGI. The CDR3 region is CASSSLGTGTGYTF. DNA of the CDR3: TGTGCCAGCAGTTCCTTAGGGACAGGGACCGGCTACACCTTC.

The chain combines TRBV6-5 with TRBJ2-1, with D maybe TRBD1 (7 bases). V dropped 7 bases and J dropped 7 bases, with 17 bases sitting between them. The CDR3 has 14 residues. The V gene's germline CDR1 is MNHEY and CDR2 SVGAGI. In DNA, the CDR3 is TGTGCCAGCAAGGGGGCGTTAGCGGCTAATGAGCAGTTCTTC. Translating gives CASKGALAANEQFF.

The DNA for the CDR3 is TGTGCCAGCAGCTGGGGACAGGAGAAGACCCAGTACTTC. Translation: CASSWGQEKTQYF. The chain combines TRBV5-6 with TRBJ2-5; 8 positions match TRBD1. Germline V gene data show CDR1 as SGHDT and CDR2 as YYEEEE. CDR3 size: 13 residues. With 3 bases clipped from V and 6 bases from J, the junction kept 4 bases outside the gene matches.

This chain links TRBV10-3 with TRBJ2-1, with 11 nucleotides matching TRBD2. Germline-derived CDR1 and CDR2 are ENHRY and SYGVKD. The CDR3 is 17 residues long. The trim removed 4 bases at V and 5 bases at J, leaving 10 bases unmatched. CDR3 amino acids: CAISGSQGTSGDNEQFF. The DNA of the CDR3 is TGTGCCATCAGTGGGTCGCAAGGGACTAGCGGTGACAATGAGCAGTTCTTC.

The chain couples TRBV6-5 to TRBJ1-1; D is unresolved. V shed 1 base and J shed 0 bases, with 9 bases lying between them. Germline CDR1 is MNHEY and CDR2 is SVGAGI. The CDR3 has 15 amino acids. The CDR3 loop reads CASSYFSAMNTEAFF. The CDR3 nucleotides read TGTGCCAGCAGTTACTTTTCCGCTATGAACACTGAAGCTTTCTTT.

The chain carries TRBV10-3 and TRBJ2-5; TRBD1 agrees at 7 bases. CDR3 size: 13 residues. CDR1 ENHRY and CDR2 SYGVKD come from the germline V gene. With V trimmed by 6 bases and J by 2 bases, 3 bases remained unmatched. In DNA form, the CDR3 reads TGTGCCATCAGCGGACAGGAGCAAGAGACCCAGTACTTC. It specifies CAISGQEQETQYF.

The chain employs TRBV30 and TRBJ1-1; 8 bases line up with TRBD1. Germline V CDR1 and CDR2: GTSNPN, SVGIG (reference sequence). The CDR3 loop spans 14 amino acids. With V trimmed by 3 bases and J by 6 bases, 9 bases remained unmatched. CDR3 DNA: TGTGCCTGGAGAAACGGACAGGGTGGAGCTGAAGCTTTCTTT. Encoded protein: CAWRNGQGGAEAFF.

V gene TRBV10-1 combines with J gene TRBJ1-6; the D gene is possibly TRBD1 (5 bases). CDR3 length: 12 residues. The V and J ends lost 6 bases and 10 bases respectively, with 10 bases between them. CDR1 WNHNN and CDR2 SYGVQD come from the germline V gene (reference sequence). The CDR3 spells CASSGGYSPLHF. The CDR3, as DNA: TGCGCCAGCAGCGGGGGGTACTCACCCCTCCACTTT.

This chain joins TRBV28 and TRBJ1-2, with TRBD1 matching over 9 bases. The length of the CDR3 is 13 residues. The V and J ends lost 7 bases and 8 bases, in that order; junction bases with no gene match: 8. CDR1 and CDR2 from the germline V gene are MDHEN and SYDVKM. CDR3 region: CASTLGQGGGYTF. The CDR3 DNA reads TGTGCCAGCACCCTGGGACAGGGAGGAGGCTACACCTTC.

V usage is TRBV19 and J usage is TRBJ1-2; no reliable D call. Germline values: CDR1 LNHDA, CDR2 SQIVND (reference sequence). The CDR3 totals 14 residues. The ends were cut back, 7 bases at V and 7 bases at J, with 19 bases in the middle. CDR3 amino acids: CASTTARISFGYTF. The CDR3 nucleotides are TGTGCCAGTACCACAGCCAGAATCTCTTTTGGCTACACCTTC. Combining the CDR3 with reference TRBV19 and TRBJ1-2 gives the whole variable domain DGGITQSPKYLFRKEGQNVTLSCEQNLNHDAMYWYRQDPGQGLRLIYYSQIVNDFQKGDIAEGYSVSREKKESFPLTVTSAQKNPTAFYLCASTTARISFGYTFGSGTRLTVV.

This chain joins TRBV6-5 and TRBJ2-7; D might be TRBD1 (6 bases). The CDR3 loop spans 12 amino acids. CDR1 and CDR2 from the germline V gene are MNHEY and SVGAGI. V was clipped by 6 bases and J by 4 bases, with 10 bases between them. The CDR3: CASRPGTYEQYF. CDR3 sequence (DNA): TGTGCCAGCAGGCCAGGGACATACGAGCAGTACTTC.

J is TRBJ2-1 and V is TRBV9; TRBD2 aligns across 15 bases. This CDR3 has 16 amino acids. Germline V gene lookup returns CDR1 SGDLS and CDR2 YYNGEE. Unmatched junction bases numbered 2, after V lost 3 bases and J lost 4 bases. CDR3 nucleotide sequence: TGTGCCAGCAGCGCGGGGACTAGCGGGGGGTACAATGAGCAGTTCTTC. Translation gives CASSAGTSGGYNEQFF. Drawing the rest from reference TRBV9 and TRBJ2-1, the complete variable domain is DSGVTQTPKHLITATGQRVTLRCSPRSGDLSVYWYQQSLDQGLQFLIQYYNGEERAKGNILERFSAQQFPDLHSELNLSSLELGDSALYFCASSAGTSGGYNEQFFGPGTRLTVL.

This chain links TRBV28 with TRBJ1-5; TRBD1 aligns across 7 bases. There are 18 residues in the CDR3. Trimming removed 2 bases from V and 7 bases from J; junction bases left unmatched: 17. Germline lookup yields CDR1 MDHEN and CDR2 SYDVKM. The CDR3 DNA reads TGTGCCAGCAGTTTACTCTCCTTCGATAGGGGGCGACAGCAGCCCCAGCATTTT. Its protein is CASSLLSFDRGRQQPQHF.

The rearrangement uses TRBV6-5 and TRBJ1-1; tentatively, D is TRBD1 (6 bases). CDR3 length equals 13 residues. The ends were cut back, 6 bases at V and 9 bases at J, with 17 bases in the middle. Germline values: CDR1 MNHEY, CDR2 SVGAGI. CDR3 coding DNA: TGTGCCAGCAGCGGCCGGGACACGGGTAAAGCTTTCTTT. This codes for CASSGRDTGKAFF.

This clone was detected only once. V gene TRBV28 combines with J gene TRBJ1-3; D not resolved. This CDR3 has 15 amino acids. Trimming removed 2 bases at V and 0 bases at J, with 8 bases between. The V gene's germline CDR1 is MDHEN and CDR2 SYDVKM. The CDR3 DNA follows: TGTGCCAGCAGTTTAGGAGTATTCTCTGGAAACACCATATATTTT. This codes for CASSLGVFSGNTIYF.

The chain joins TRBV19 to TRBJ2-7; 14 bases align to TRBD2. The CDR3 totals 17 residues. Germline V CDR1 and CDR2: LNHDA, SQIVND (reference sequence). J lost 0 bases, V lost 1 base, and 2 bases had no gene match. CDR3 sequence reads: CASSIGLAGGTSYEQYF. The DNA for the CDR3 is TGTGCCAGTAGTATAGGACTAGCGGGAGGGACCTCCTACGAGCAGTACTTC.

The rearrangement uses TRBV21-1 and TRBJ1-5; TRBD1 reflects the table's D call only, with no check against the DNA. TRBV21-1 is a pseudogene locus. The CDR3 sequence is 12 residues long. In DNA, the CDR3 is TGTGCCGGACAGGGGGCGTGTCAGCCCCAGCATTTT. It yields the protein CAGQGACQPQHF.

There are a few counts of this clone. The rearrangement joins TRBV6-4 to TRBJ2-1; D is possibly TRBD1 (5 bases). The CDR3 is 14 amino acids. Trimming left V 2 bases short and J 6 bases short, with 11 bases between. Germline V gene data show CDR1 as MRHNA and CDR2 as SNTAGT. This chain's CDR3 is CASSDRARANEQFF. In DNA, the CDR3 is TGTGCCAGCAGTGACCGGGCCAGGGCCAATGAGCAGTTCTTC.